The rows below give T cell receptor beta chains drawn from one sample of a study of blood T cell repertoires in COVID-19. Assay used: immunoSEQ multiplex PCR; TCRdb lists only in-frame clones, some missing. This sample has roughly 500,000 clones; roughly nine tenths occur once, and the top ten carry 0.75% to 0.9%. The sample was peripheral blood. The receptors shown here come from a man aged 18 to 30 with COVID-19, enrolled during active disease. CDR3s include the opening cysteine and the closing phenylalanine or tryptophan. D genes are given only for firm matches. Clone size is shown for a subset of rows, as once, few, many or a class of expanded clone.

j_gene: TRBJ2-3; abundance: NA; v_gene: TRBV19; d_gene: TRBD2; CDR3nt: TGTGCCAGTACCCCCGGCCGCGGGAGTGGAGATACGCAGTATTTT; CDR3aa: CASTPGRGSGDTQYF
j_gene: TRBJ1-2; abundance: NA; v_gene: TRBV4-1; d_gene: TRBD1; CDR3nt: TGCGCCAGCAGCCAACCGGGACAGGGGTATGGCTACACCTTC; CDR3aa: CASSQPGQGYGYTF
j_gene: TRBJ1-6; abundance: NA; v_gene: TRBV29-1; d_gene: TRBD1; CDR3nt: TGCAGCGCACGGGGACAGGGGGATAATTCACCCCTCCACTTT; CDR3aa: CSARGQGDNSPLHF
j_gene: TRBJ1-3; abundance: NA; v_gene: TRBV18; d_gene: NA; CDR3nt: TGTGCCAGCTCACCACCAGTGCAGGGTGGGGACACCATATATTTT; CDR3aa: CASSPPVQGGDTIYF
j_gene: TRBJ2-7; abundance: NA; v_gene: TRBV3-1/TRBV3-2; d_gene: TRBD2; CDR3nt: TGTGCCAGCAGCCTAGCGGGGCCCGGGGAGCAGTACTTC; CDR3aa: CASSLAGPGEQYF
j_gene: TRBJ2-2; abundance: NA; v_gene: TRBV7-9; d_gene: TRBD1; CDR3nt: TGTGCCAGCAGCCCCGGGACAGGGGGCGGAGCCGGGGAGCTGTTTTTT; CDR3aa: CASSPGTGGGAGELFF
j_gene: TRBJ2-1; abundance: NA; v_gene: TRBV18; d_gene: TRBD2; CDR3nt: TGTGCCAGCTCACCACAGCCTAGCGGGGTAGATGAGCAGTTCTTC; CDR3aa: CASSPQPSGVDEQFF
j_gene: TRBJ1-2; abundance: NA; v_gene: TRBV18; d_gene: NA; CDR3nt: TGTGCCAGCTCACCACCTGTGATCGGAGCTAACTATGGCTACACCTTC; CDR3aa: CASSPPVIGANYGYTF
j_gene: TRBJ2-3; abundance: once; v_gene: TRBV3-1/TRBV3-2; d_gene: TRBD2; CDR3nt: TGTGCACTTCTGAGGGGAGCGGGAGGGAAGGCAGATACGCAGTATTTT; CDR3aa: CALLRGAGGKADTQYF
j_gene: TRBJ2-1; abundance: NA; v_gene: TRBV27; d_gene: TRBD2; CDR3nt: TGTGCCAGCAGTTCCCCTCTAGCGGATGAGCAGTTCTTC; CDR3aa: CASSSPLADEQFF
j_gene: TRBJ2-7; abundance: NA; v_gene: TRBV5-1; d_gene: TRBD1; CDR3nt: TGCGCCAGCGGCCGACAGGGGGCGGACGAGCAGTACTTC; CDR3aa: CASGRQGADEQYF
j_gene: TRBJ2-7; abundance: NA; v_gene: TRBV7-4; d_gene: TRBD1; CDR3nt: TGTGCCAGCAGCCATGACAGGGTTTACTACGAGCAGTACTTC; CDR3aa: CASSHDRVYYEQYF
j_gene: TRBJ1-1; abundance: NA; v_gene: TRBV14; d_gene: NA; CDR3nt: TGTGCCAGCAGCCAGTATTTAGCGGAGGTTGAAGCTTTCTTT; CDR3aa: CASSQYLAEVEAFF